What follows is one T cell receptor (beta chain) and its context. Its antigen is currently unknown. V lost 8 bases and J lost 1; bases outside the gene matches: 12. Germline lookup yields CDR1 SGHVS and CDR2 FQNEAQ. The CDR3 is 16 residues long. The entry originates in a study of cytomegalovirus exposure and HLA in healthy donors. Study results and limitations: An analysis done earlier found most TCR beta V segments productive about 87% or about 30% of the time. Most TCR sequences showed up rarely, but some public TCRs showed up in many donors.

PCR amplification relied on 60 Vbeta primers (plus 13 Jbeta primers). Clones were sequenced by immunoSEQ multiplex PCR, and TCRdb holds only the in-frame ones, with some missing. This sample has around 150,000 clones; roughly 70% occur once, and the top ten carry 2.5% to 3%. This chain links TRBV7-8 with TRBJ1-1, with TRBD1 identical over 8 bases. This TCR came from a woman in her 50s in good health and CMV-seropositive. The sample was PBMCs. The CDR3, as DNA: TGTGCCAGCTCCGGGAGACAGGGGCTTACGAACACTGAAGCTTTCTTT. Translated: CASSGRQGLTNTEAFF.